The rows below give T cell receptor beta chains drawn from one sample of a study of T cell responses to AZD1222 COVID-19 vaccine. The protocol was immunoSEQ multiplex PCR, while the TCRdb copy is restricted to in-frame clones and leaves out a portion. Of about 70,000 clones listed, about 83% were seen once; the top ten hold under 8.5%. The source material was peripheral blood, sampled 28 days after the second AZD1222 dose. These receptors all come from an adult who received the AZD1222 COVID-19 vaccine. Each CDR3 is given with its conserved first and last residue. The order of the fields is D gene, V gene, CDR3 length, clone size, J gene, CDR3 DNA, CDR3 protein. A D gene is named only where the DNA matches it firmly. Expanded clones are given a class, and other clones once, few, many or no size at all.

D gene: .; V gene: TRBV6-6; CDR3 length: 15; clone size: .; J gene: TRBJ1-5; CDR3 DNA: TGTGCCAGCAGCCTGTGGGGTGGGGAGGATCAGCCCCAGCATTTT; CDR3 protein: CASSLWGGEDQPQHF
D gene: TRBD1; V gene: TRBV27; CDR3 length: 14; clone size: .; J gene: TRBJ1-4; CDR3 DNA: TGTGCCAGCAGTTCGACAGGGGGGGAAGAAAAACTGTTTTTT; CDR3 protein: CASSSTGGEEKLFF
D gene: .; V gene: TRBV25-1; CDR3 length: 14; clone size: .; J gene: TRBJ2-4; CDR3 DNA: TGTGCCAGCGGACCTGGTCCTGGGTCCCACATTCAGTACTTC; CDR3 protein: CASGPGPGSHIQYF
D gene: .; V gene: TRBV11-2; CDR3 length: 14; clone size: .; J gene: TRBJ2-7; CDR3 DNA: TGTGCCAGCAGCTTAGGTGGTAGCGGCTACGAGCAGTACTTC; CDR3 protein: CASSLGGSGYEQYF
D gene: TRBD2; V gene: TRBV5-1; CDR3 length: 16; clone size: .; J gene: TRBJ2-1; CDR3 DNA: TGCGCCAGCAGCCCGTCGGGGGGGCTGGCTTACAATGAGCAGTTCTTC; CDR3 protein: CASSPSGGLAYNEQFF
D gene: TRBD1; V gene: TRBV6-1; CDR3 length: 15; clone size: .; J gene: TRBJ2-7; CDR3 DNA: TGTGCCAGCAGTGAAGCGACAGGGTTGTTCTACGAGCAGTACTTC; CDR3 protein: CASSEATGLFYEQYF
D gene: .; V gene: TRBV28; CDR3 length: 17; clone size: once; J gene: TRBJ2-7; CDR3 DNA: TGTGCCAGCAGTTTATGGGACGGTCGTATGAGTATCTACGAGCAGTACTTC; CDR3 protein: CASSLWDGRMSIYEQYF
D gene: .; V gene: TRBV7-2; CDR3 length: 15; clone size: .; J gene: TRBJ1-2; CDR3 DNA: TGTGCCAGCAGCTTGGTGAGGGCCGATGGGTATGGCTACACCTTC; CDR3 protein: CASSLVRADGYGYTF
D gene: TRBD2; V gene: TRBV10-3; CDR3 length: 14; clone size: .; J gene: TRBJ2-7; CDR3 DNA: TGTGCCATCAGACCGGGACTACTTAGTTACGAGCAGTACTTC; CDR3 protein: CAIRPGLLSYEQYF
D gene: .; V gene: TRBV19; CDR3 length: 16; clone size: .; J gene: TRBJ1-2; CDR3 DNA: TGTGCCAGTAACGGAAGAGGACGTCCAGGGTTTGATGGCTACACCTTC; CDR3 protein: CASNGRGRPGFDGYTF
D gene: .; V gene: TRBV7-9; CDR3 length: 14; clone size: once; J gene: TRBJ1-2; CDR3 DNA: TGTGCCAGCAGCTCCTGGACCAGGGGATGGGGCTACACCTTC; CDR3 protein: CASSSWTRGWGYTF
D gene: .; V gene: TRBV30; CDR3 length: 14; clone size: .; J gene: TRBJ1-6; CDR3 DNA: TGTGCCTGGAGTGAGGTTAGGTATAATTCACCCCTCCACTTT; CDR3 protein: CAWSEVRYNSPLHF
D gene: .; V gene: TRBV24-1; CDR3 length: 12; clone size: once; J gene: TRBJ2-3; CDR3 DNA: TGTGCCACCAGTGCATCCACAGATACGCAGTATTTT; CDR3 protein: CATSASTDTQYF
D gene: .; V gene: TRBV7-9; CDR3 length: 12; clone size: few; J gene: TRBJ1-1; CDR3 DNA: TGTGCCAGTGGGAGGTGGAACACTGAAGCTTTCTTT; CDR3 protein: CASGRWNTEAFF
D gene: TRBD2; V gene: TRBV6-2/TRBV6-3; CDR3 length: 14; clone size: .; J gene: TRBJ2-5; CDR3 DNA: TGTGCCAGCAGTTTCCTTAGCGGGGGAGAGACCCAGTACTTC; CDR3 protein: CASSFLSGGETQYF
D gene: .; V gene: TRBV4-2; CDR3 length: 18; clone size: few; J gene: TRBJ1-6; CDR3 DNA: TGTGCCAGCAGCCAAGATCATGGGTCGGGAGGGTTTAATTCACCCCTCCACTTT; CDR3 protein: CASSQDHGSGGFNSPLHF
D gene: .; V gene: TRBV9; CDR3 length: 15; clone size: .; J gene: TRBJ1-3; CDR3 DNA: TGTGCCAGCAGCGCCGGGGGGGGCTCTGGAAACACCATATATTTT; CDR3 protein: CASSAGGGSGNTIYF
D gene: TRBD2; V gene: TRBV4-3; CDR3 length: 15; clone size: .; J gene: TRBJ2-7; CDR3 DNA: TGCGCCAGCAGCCTCCGGCTAGCGGGGGCCTACGAGCAGTACTTC; CDR3 protein: CASSLRLAGAYEQYF
D gene: .; V gene: TRBV4-2; CDR3 length: 16; clone size: .; J gene: TRBJ1-5; CDR3 DNA: TGTGCCAGCAGCCATCTCTGGGGGGGCTTAAATCAGCCCCAGCATTTT; CDR3 protein: CASSHLWGGLNQPQHF
D gene: .; V gene: TRBV7-9; CDR3 length: 14; clone size: .; J gene: TRBJ2-7; CDR3 DNA: TGTGCCAGCAGCCAAGATCTGGCGGCGTACGAGCAGTACTTC; CDR3 protein: CASSQDLAAYEQYF
D gene: TRBD2; V gene: TRBV5-4; CDR3 length: 16; clone size: .; J gene: TRBJ2-7; CDR3 DNA: TGTGCCAGCAGCAGACCTAGCGGGGGGAACCGCTACGAGCAGTACTTC; CDR3 protein: CASSRPSGGNRYEQYF
D gene: .; V gene: TRBV5-4; CDR3 length: 14; clone size: .; J gene: TRBJ1-5; CDR3 DNA: TGTGCCAGCAGCCGGTGGGGTTTCAATCAGCCCCAGCATTTT; CDR3 protein: CASSRWGFNQPQHF
D gene: .; V gene: TRBV7-2; CDR3 length: 14; clone size: .; J gene: TRBJ2-7; CDR3 DNA: TGTGCCAGCAGCAAACAGGCAAGCTCCTACGAGCAGTACTTC; CDR3 protein: CASSKQASSYEQYF
D gene: .; V gene: TRBV30; CDR3 length: 13; clone size: .; J gene: TRBJ1-5; CDR3 DNA: TGTGCCTGGACCCCAACACAGGATCAGCCCCAGCATTTT; CDR3 protein: CAWTPTQDQPQHF
D gene: TRBD2; V gene: TRBV6-2/TRBV6-3; CDR3 length: 16; clone size: .; J gene: TRBJ2-4; CDR3 DNA: TGTGCCAGCAGTTACGGCCGGGGGGACCCCCAAAACATTCAGTACTTC; CDR3 protein: CASSYGRGDPQNIQYF
D gene: .; V gene: TRBV5-4; CDR3 length: 14; clone size: few; J gene: TRBJ2-2; CDR3 DNA: TGTGCCAGCAGCTTGGCCGCGGGCGCCGGGGAGCTGTTTTTT; CDR3 protein: CASSLAAGAGELFF
D gene: .; V gene: TRBV10-2; CDR3 length: 14; clone size: .; J gene: TRBJ2-7; CDR3 DNA: TGCGCCAGCAGTGAGAATACGGGGTCCTACGAGCAGTACTTC; CDR3 protein: CASSENTGSYEQYF
D gene: .; V gene: TRBV6-6; CDR3 length: 14; clone size: .; J gene: TRBJ2-3; CDR3 DNA: TGTGCCAGCAGTTACCCATCGGGAACAGATACGCAGTATTTT; CDR3 protein: CASSYPSGTDTQYF
D gene: .; V gene: TRBV19; CDR3 length: 12; clone size: once; J gene: TRBJ1-2; CDR3 DNA: TGTGCCAGTAGCAACAGGGATCATGGCTACACCTTC; CDR3 protein: CASSNRDHGYTF
D gene: TRBD2; V gene: TRBV19; CDR3 length: 15; clone size: once; J gene: TRBJ2-1; CDR3 DNA: TGTGCCAGTAGTATTGGCGGGGGGCCCTACAATGAGCAGTTCTTC; CDR3 protein: CASSIGGGPYNEQFF
D gene: .; V gene: TRBV11-3; CDR3 length: 16; clone size: .; J gene: TRBJ2-3; CDR3 DNA: TGTGCCAGCAGCTTAGGACGGACGGCTGTAGTGGATACGCAGTATTTT; CDR3 protein: CASSLGRTAVVDTQYF
D gene: TRBD1; V gene: TRBV28; CDR3 length: 15; clone size: .; J gene: TRBJ1-5; CDR3 DNA: TGTGCCAGCAGACCCACAGGGGGACATAATCAGCCCCAGCATTTT; CDR3 protein: CASRPTGGHNQPQHF
D gene: .; V gene: TRBV29-1; CDR3 length: 21; clone size: .; J gene: TRBJ1-6; CDR3 DNA: TGCAGCGTTGAGGTTAGGGACAAGCTAGCCCTAAAAAGCTCCTATAATTCACCCCTCCACTTT; CDR3 protein: CSVEVRDKLALKSSYNSPLHF
D gene: .; V gene: TRBV28; CDR3 length: 14; clone size: .; J gene: TRBJ2-5; CDR3 DNA: TGTGCCAGCAGTGCGACGGGGGGCAAGGAGACCCAGTACTTC; CDR3 protein: CASSATGGKETQYF
D gene: .; V gene: TRBV6-5; CDR3 length: 12; clone size: once; J gene: TRBJ2-2; CDR3 DNA: TGTGCCAGCAGTTACTCGGCCGGGGAGCTGTTTTTT; CDR3 protein: CASSYSAGELFF
D gene: .; V gene: TRBV19; CDR3 length: 17; clone size: .; J gene: TRBJ2-5; CDR3 DNA: TGTGCCAGTGGAGGTTTCGATCACCTTTATAACCAAGAGACCCAGTACTTC; CDR3 protein: CASGGFDHLYNQETQYF
D gene: TRBD1; V gene: TRBV4-1; CDR3 length: 15; clone size: .; J gene: TRBJ1-4; CDR3 DNA: TGCGCCAGCAGCCAATCCGGGACAGGGTATGAAAAACTGTTTTTT; CDR3 protein: CASSQSGTGYEKLFF
D gene: .; V gene: TRBV10-1; CDR3 length: 19; clone size: .; J gene: TRBJ1-6; CDR3 DNA: TGCGCCAGCAGTGAATGGATGGTCGCGCAGAGCTCCTATAATTCACCCCTCCACTTT; CDR3 protein: CASSEWMVAQSSYNSPLHF
D gene: .; V gene: TRBV5-8; CDR3 length: 17; clone size: once; J gene: TRBJ2-6; CDR3 DNA: TGTGCCAGCAGCTCCGATCTTGGGCCTCCCGGGGCCAACGTCCTGACTTTC; CDR3 protein: CASSSDLGPPGANVLTF